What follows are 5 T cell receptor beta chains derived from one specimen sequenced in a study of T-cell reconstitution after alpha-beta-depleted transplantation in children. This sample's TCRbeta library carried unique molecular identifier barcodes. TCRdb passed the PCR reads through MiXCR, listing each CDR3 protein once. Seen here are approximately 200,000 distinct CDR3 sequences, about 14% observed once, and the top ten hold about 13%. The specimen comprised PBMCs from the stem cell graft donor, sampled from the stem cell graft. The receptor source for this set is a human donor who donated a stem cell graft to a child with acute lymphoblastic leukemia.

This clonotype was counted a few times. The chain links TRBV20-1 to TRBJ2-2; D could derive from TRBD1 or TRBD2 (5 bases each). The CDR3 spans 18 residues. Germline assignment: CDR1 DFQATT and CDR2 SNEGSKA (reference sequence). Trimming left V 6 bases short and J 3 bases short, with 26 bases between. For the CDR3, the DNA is TGCAGTGCCCTAGCCCTCTACAGGCCTGGGTTGGACACCGGGGAGCTGTTTTTT. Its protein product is CSALALYRPGLDTGELFF.

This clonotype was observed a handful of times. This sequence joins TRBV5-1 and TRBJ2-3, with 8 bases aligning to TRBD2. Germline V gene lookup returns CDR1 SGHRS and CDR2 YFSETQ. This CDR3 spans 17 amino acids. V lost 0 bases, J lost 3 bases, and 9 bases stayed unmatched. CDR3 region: CASSLEWSGGSTDTQYF. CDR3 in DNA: TGCGCCAGCAGCTTGGAATGGAGCGGGGGATCTACAGATACGCAGTATTTT.

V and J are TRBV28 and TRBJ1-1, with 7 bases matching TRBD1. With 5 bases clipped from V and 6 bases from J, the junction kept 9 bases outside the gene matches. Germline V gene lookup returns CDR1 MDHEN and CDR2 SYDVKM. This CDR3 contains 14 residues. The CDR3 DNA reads TGTGCCAGCAGTCCACAGGGGTCCCGCTCTGAAGCTTTCTTT. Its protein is CASSPQGSRSEAFF.

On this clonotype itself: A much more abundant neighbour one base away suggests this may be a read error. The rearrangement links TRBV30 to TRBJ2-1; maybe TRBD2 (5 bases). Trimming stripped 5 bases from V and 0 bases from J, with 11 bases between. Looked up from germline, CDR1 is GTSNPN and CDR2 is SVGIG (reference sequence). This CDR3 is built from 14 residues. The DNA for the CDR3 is TGTGCCTGGCGTTCGGAGGACTCCTACAATGAGCAGTTCTTC. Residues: CAWRSEDSYNEQFF.

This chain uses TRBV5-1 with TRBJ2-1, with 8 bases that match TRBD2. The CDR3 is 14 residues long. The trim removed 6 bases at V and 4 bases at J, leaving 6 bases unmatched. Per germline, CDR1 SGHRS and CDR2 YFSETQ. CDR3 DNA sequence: TGCGCCAGCAAGGAACTAGCGGTGTACAATGAGCAGTTCTTC. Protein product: CASKELAVYNEQFF.